This T cell receptor (beta chain) was identified during a study of T cell responses to AZD1222 COVID-19 vaccine. Overall study findings and caveats: In all cases, repertoires were sampled only after the peak T cell response. Donors skewed white British and female; clonal diversity was possibly underestimated. Per reports, nearly half of all spike-specific TCRs target regions that are unmutated in variants.

The CDR3 totals 15 residues. Germline loops: CDR1 MNHEY, CDR2 SVGEGT. V lost 4 bases and J 1 base, leaving 13 bases between the germline ends. In this sample, this clone turned up a few times. Antigen specificity is unknown. The data were produced by immunoSEQ multiplex PCR, yet TCRdb's version contains in-frame clones alone and is incomplete. There are 150,000 to 250,000 clones in the sample; more than 85% occur only once, and approximately 3.7% lies in the top ten. Here the sequenced sample was peripheral blood, taken 28 days after the second AZD1222 dose. The V call is TRBV6-2 or TRBV6-3, the J call TRBJ1-1, with a tentative D call TRBD1 (5 bases). The source is an adult who received the AZD1222 COVID-19 vaccine. The CDR3 nucleotides read TGTGCCAGCAGTTCACGGGGCGGCAGGAACACTGAAGCTTTCTTT. It translates to CASSSRGGRNTEAFF.